This T cell receptor beta chain stems from a study of neoadjuvant anti-PD-1 for oral cavity cancer. Background on the study: Patients without progression received a fourth nivolumab dose around day 43, then surgical resection on days 50-56.

Most PBMC samples had 480 ng input DNA in six replicates. Clones were read by immunoSEQ multiplex PCR, and TCRdb kept only the in-frame ones, dropping some. Of 9,000 to 10,000 clones listed, about 69% are singletons. The time point denotes: after neoadjuvant nivolumab, at surgical resection. PBMCs were not maintained or expanded in culture before analysis. This clone was counted only a few times. Germline values: CDR1 LNHNV, CDR2 YYDKDF (reference sequence). The V end was cut by 6 bases, the J end by 2 bases, with 15 bases between. The CDR3 runs to 15 residues. This specimen was PBMCs, taken after nivolumab (anti-PD-1) treatment. This chain links TRBV15 with TRBJ2-3; D is unclear. This receptor was obtained from a person between 35 and 79 years old with oral cavity squamous cell carcinoma. This chain's CDR3 is CATSPGPQLTDTQYF. CDR3 bases: TGTGCCACCAGTCCCGGACCCCAACTCACAGATACGCAGTATTTT.